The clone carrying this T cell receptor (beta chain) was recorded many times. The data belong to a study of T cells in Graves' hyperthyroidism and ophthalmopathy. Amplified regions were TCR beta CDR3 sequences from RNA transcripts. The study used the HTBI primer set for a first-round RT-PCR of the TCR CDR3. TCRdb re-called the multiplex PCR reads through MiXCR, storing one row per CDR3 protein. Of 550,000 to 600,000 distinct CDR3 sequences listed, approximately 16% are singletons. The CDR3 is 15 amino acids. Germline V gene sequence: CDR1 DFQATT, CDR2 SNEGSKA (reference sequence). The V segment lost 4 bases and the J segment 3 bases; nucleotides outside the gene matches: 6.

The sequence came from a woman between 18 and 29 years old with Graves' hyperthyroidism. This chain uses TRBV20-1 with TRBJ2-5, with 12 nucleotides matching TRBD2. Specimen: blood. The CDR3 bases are TGCAGTGCTACGGGACTAGCGGGCCGAGAAGAGACCCAGTACTTC. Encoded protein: CSATGLAGREETQYF.